This record concerns one T cell receptor (beta chain) sequence. Its antigen is not known. This CDR3 region has 15 residues. V gave up 4 bases and J gave up 7 bases; unmatched junction bases: 7. Germline V gives CDR1 MGHDK, CDR2 SYGVNS. This entry comes from a study of CD8+ T cells in alopecia areata. Notes on the study in general: Greater clonality was observed in lesional scalp samples, especially alopecia totalis/universalis, versus normal scalp.

Treatment noted: oral pan-JAK inhibitor, 5-10 mg twice daily. TCR sequencing used cDNA made by reverse transcription of extracted RNA. Profiling relied on immunoSEQ multiplex PCR, and the TCRdb table lists in-frame clones only, not all of them. The sample has 98,000 or so clones; 60% to 65% are singletons. The chain couples TRBV25-1 to TRBJ1-4, with TRBD1 identical over 9 bases. Sequencing used CD8+ T cells sorted from blood, obtained at week 4, from a patient treated with tofacitinib. The source of this sequence is a human donor with alopecia areata. CDR3 bases: TGTGCCAGCAGTGCCCAACAGGGGGCCGGTGAAAAACTGTTTTTT. Its translation is CASSAQQGAGEKLFF.